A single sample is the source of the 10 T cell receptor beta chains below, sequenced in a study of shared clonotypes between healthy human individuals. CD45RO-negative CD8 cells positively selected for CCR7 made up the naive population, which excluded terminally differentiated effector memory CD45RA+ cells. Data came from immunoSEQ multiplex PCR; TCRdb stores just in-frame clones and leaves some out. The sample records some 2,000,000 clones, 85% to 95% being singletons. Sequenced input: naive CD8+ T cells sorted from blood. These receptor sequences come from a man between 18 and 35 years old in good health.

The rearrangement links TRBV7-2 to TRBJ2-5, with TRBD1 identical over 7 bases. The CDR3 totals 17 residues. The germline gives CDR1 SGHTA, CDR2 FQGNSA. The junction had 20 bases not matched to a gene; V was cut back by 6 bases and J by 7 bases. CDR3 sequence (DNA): TGTGCCAGCAGTTATCCACCGGGACAGACTTCATCTAGGACCCAGTACTTC. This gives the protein CASSYPPGQTSSRTQYF.

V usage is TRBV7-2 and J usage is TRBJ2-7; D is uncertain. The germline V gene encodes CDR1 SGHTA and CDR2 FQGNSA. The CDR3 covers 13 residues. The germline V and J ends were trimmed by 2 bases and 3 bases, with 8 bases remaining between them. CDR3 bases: TGTGCCAGCAGCTTATATGGGGACTACGAGCAGTACTTC. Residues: CASSLYGDYEQYF.

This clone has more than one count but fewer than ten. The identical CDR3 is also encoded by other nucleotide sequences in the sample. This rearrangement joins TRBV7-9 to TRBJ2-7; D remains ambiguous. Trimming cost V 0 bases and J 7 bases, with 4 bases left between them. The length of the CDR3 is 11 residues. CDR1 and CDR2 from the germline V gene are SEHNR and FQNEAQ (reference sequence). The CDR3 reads CASSLAGEQYF. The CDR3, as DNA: TGTGCCAGCAGCTTAGCGGGGGAGCAGTACTTC.

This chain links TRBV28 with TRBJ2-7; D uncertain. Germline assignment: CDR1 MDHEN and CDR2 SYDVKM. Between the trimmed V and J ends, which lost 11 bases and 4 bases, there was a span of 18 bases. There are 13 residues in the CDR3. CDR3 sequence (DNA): TGTGCCCACTCTGGGGTAACTCAATACGAGCAGTACTTC. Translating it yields CAHSGVTQYEQYF.

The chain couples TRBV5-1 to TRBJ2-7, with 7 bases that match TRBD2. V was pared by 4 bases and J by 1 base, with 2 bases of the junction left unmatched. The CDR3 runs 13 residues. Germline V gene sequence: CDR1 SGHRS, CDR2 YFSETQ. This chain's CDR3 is CASSPAGSYEQYF. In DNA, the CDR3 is TGCGCCAGCAGCCCAGCGGGGTCCTACGAGCAGTACTTC.

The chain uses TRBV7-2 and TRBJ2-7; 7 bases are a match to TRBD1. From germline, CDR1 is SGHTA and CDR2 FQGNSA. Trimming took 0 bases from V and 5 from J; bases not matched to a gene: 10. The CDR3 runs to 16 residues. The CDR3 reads CASSLAPGGYGNEQYF. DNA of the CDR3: TGTGCCAGCAGCTTAGCGCCAGGGGGTTATGGTAACGAGCAGTACTTC. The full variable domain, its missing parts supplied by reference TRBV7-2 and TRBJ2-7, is GAGVSQSPSNKVTEKGKDVELRCDPISGHTALYWYRQSLGQGLEFLIYFQGNSAPDKSGLPSDRFSAERTGGSVSTLTIQRTQQEDSAVYLCASSLAPGGYGNEQYFGPGTRLTVT.

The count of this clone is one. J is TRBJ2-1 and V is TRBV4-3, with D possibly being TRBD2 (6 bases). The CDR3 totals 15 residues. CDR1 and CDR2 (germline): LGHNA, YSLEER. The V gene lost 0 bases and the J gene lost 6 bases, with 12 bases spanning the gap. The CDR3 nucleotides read TGCGCCAGCAGCCAAGATAGCACGGAGGGCAATGAGCAGTTCTTC. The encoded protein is CASSQDSTEGNEQFF.

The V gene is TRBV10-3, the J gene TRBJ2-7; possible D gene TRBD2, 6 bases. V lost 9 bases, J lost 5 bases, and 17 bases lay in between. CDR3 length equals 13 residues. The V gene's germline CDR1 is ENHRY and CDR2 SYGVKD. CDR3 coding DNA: TGTGCCATTCCGGGGGAGCTCCCCAACGAGCAGTACTTC. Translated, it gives CAIPGELPNEQYF.

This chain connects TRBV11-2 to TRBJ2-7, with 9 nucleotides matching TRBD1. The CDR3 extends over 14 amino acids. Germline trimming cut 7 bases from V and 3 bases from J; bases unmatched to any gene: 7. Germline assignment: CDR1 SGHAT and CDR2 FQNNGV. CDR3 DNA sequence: TGTGCCAGCACCCCGGACAGGGGCGTCTACGAGCAGTACTTC. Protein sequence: CASTPDRGVYEQYF.

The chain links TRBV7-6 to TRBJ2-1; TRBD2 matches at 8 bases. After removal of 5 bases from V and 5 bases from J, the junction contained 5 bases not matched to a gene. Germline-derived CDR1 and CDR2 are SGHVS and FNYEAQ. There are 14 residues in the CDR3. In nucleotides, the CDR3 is TGTGCCAGCAGCCCCCGGGGGGGGGACAATGAGCAGTTCTTC. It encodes CASSPRGGDNEQFF.